This TCR beta chain derives from a study of control samples from healthy donors and cancer patients. Data came from immunoSEQ multiplex PCR; TCRdb stores just in-frame clones and leaves some out. Among fewer than 200,000 clones listed, 85% to 90% were seen once. The CDR3 is 14 amino acids. With 0 bases removed from V and 7 bases from J, the gap between germline ends came to 14 bases. Germline V CDR1 and CDR2: SGDLS, YYNGEE. The receptor comes from a woman aged 45-60 years in good health. The chain uses TRBV9 and TRBJ2-7; the D gene is possibly TRBD1 (5 bases). The source material was blood. The CDR3 reads CASSVGRALSEQYF. CDR3 bases: TGTGCCAGCAGCGTAGGCAGGGCCCTTTCAGAGCAGTACTTC. The full variable domain, in which reference TRBV9 and TRBJ2-7 provide the parts outside the CDR3, is DSGVTQTPKHLITATGQRVTLRCSPRSGDLSVYWYQQSLDQGLQFLIQYYNGEERAKGNILERFSAQQFPDLHSELNLSSLELGDSALYFCASSVGRALSEQYFGPGTRLTVT.